The 13 T cell receptor beta chains below were found in one sample sequenced in a study of T-cell memory formation after mild COVID-19. TCRdb independently ran MiXCR on the 5' RACE reads; one entry per CDR3 protein. Here the sample spans approximately 400,000 distinct CDR3 sequences, approximately 24% being singletons. Sequenced material: PBMCs or a T cell subset sorted from them (not recorded which). These receptors originate from an adult woman who had mild COVID-19 (a few samples of this study predate the infection). Cell type and time point are not known.

This sequence joins TRBV29-1 and TRBJ2-1, with D unclear. V lost 4 bases and J lost 8, with 9 bases in between. CDR1 SQVTM and CDR2 ANQGSEA come from the germline V gene. The CDR3 length is 11 residues. The CDR3 here is CSVGMGHEQFF. For the CDR3, the DNA is TGCAGCGTTGGGATGGGCCATGAGCAGTTCTTC.

This clonotype was counted a few times. This chain joins TRBV29-1 and TRBJ1-5, with a weak D call TRBD1 (5 bases). The V gene lost 6 bases and the J gene lost 7 bases, with 13 bases spanning the gap. The germline gives CDR1 SQVTM, CDR2 ANQGSEA. The CDR3 extends over 12 amino acids. The CDR3 is CSVGDSGQPQHF. CDR3 in DNA: TGCAGCGTGGGGGACTCAGGACAGCCCCAGCATTTT.

There are a few counts of this clonotype. The rearrangement uses TRBV5-6 and TRBJ2-1; the D call may be TRBD1 or TRBD2 (7 bases each). This CDR3 is built from 15 residues. V lost 4 bases, J lost 4 bases, and 15 bases lay in between. Looked up from germline, CDR1 is SGHDT and CDR2 is YYEEEE. CDR3 bases: TGTGCCAGCAGCCCTGGGGGGGGACAGTACAATGAGCAGTTCTTC. Its translation: CASSPGGGQYNEQFF. The full variable domain, rest sourced from reference TRBV5-6 and TRBJ2-1, is DAGVTQSPTHLIKTRGQQVTLRCSPKSGHDTVSWYQQALGQGPQFIFQYYEEEERQRGNFPDRFSGHQFPNYSSELNVNALLLGDSALYLCASSPGGGQYNEQFFGPGTRLTVL.

The chain uses TRBV24-1 and TRBJ2-1; D is possibly TRBD2 (5 bases). The ends were cut back, 3 bases at V and 8 bases at J, with 13 bases in the middle. Germline V gives CDR1 KGHDR, CDR2 SFDVKD. This CDR3 has 14 residues. CDR3 sequence (DNA): TGTGCCACCAGTGATCCACGGGCGGGTGATGAGCAGTTCTTC. The encoded protein is CATSDPRAGDEQFF.

This clonotype was seen a few times. This chain uses TRBV25-1 with TRBJ1-3; D unclear. The CDR3 consists of 12 residues. Per germline, CDR1 MGHDK and CDR2 SYGVNS. The V end was cut by 5 bases, the J end by 3 bases, with 5 bases between. DNA for the CDR3: TGTGCCAGCAGTTCAGGTGGAAACACCATATATTTT. The encoded protein is CASSSGGNTIYF.

This clonotype was detected ten times or more. The genes are TRBV5-5 and TRBJ2-2, with a weak D call TRBD2 (5 bases). The CDR3 sequence is 15 residues long. Germline lookup yields CDR1 SGHKS and CDR2 YYEKEE (reference sequence). Trimming removed 0 bases from V and 4 bases from J, with 10 bases in between. The CDR3 DNA follows: TGTGCCAGCAGCTTGGGAGGGTCGGTCACCGGGGAGCTGTTTTTT. Translating it yields CASSLGGSVTGELFF. The variable domain in full, completed from reference TRBV5-5 and TRBJ2-2, reads DAGVTQSPTHLIKTRGQQVTLRCSPISGHKSVSWYQQVLGQGPQFIFQYYEKEERGRGNFPDRFSARQFPNYSSELNVNALLLGDSALYLCASSLGGSVTGELFFGEGSRLTVL.

This clonotype was counted once. V usage is TRBV5-1 and J usage is TRBJ1-3; D perhaps matches TRBD1 (6 bases). Germline loops: CDR1 SGHRS, CDR2 YFSETQ. Trimming left V 4 bases short and J 3 bases short, with 8 bases between. The CDR3 sequence is 13 residues long. In nucleotides, the CDR3 is TGCGCCAGCAGCCGGGACATTGGAAACACCATATATTTT. This sequence encodes CASSRDIGNTIYF.

The chain recombines TRBV5-1 with TRBJ1-2, with D uncertain. This CDR3 is 10 amino acids long. Germline V gene sequence: CDR1 SGHRS, CDR2 YFSETQ. Deletions cut 6 bases from V and 7 bases from J, with 7 bases between. The CDR3, as DNA: TGCGCCAGCACCCGCCGTGGCTACACCTTC. Its protein product is CASTRRGYTF. The variable domain in full, completed from reference TRBV5-1 and TRBJ1-2, reads KAGVTQTPRYLIKTRGQQVTLSCSPISGHRSVSWYQQTPGQGLQFLFEYFSETQRNKGNFPGRFSGRQFSNSRSEMNVSTLELGDSALYLCASTRRGYTFGSGTRLTVV.

The chain employs TRBV20-1 and TRBJ2-7, with 7 bases lining up with TRBD2. Germline CDR1 reads DFQATT; CDR2 reads SNEGSKA (reference sequence). With 7 bases clipped from V and 3 bases from J, the junction kept 6 bases outside the gene matches. This CDR3 comprises 12 residues. The CDR3 DNA sequence: TGCAGTGGGGAGGGGCAGGGCTACGAGCAGTACTTC. This codes for CSGEGQGYEQYF.

The genes are TRBV7-2 and TRBJ1-6; D is uncertain. V was trimmed by 2 bases and J by 6 bases, leaving 8 bases between them. CDR3 length equals 14 residues. The V gene's germline CDR1 is SGHTA and CDR2 FQGNSA. The CDR3 region is CASSLRRINSPLHF. The CDR3 DNA sequence: TGTGCCAGCAGCTTACGCAGGATTAATTCACCCCTCCACTTT. The entire variable domain, with the rest obtained from reference TRBV7-2 and TRBJ1-6, is as follows: GAGVSQSPSNKVTEKGKDVELRCDPISGHTALYWYRQSLGQGLEFLIYFQGNSAPDKSGLPSDRFSAERTGGSVSTLTIQRTQQEDSAVYLCASSLRRINSPLHFGNGTRLTVT.

This clonotype was found a few times. The chain recombines TRBV4-2 with TRBJ2-1; possibly TRBD1 for D (5 bases). V was shortened by 0 bases and J by 2 bases, with 17 bases between the two germline ends. This CDR3 spans 18 amino acids. Germline CDR1 LGHNA, CDR2 YNFKEQ. The CDR3 spells CASSQDPDQGLTYNEQFF. CDR3 coding DNA: TGTGCCAGCAGCCAAGACCCCGACCAGGGCCTCACCTACAATGAGCAGTTCTTC.

In this sample, this clonotype turned up a few times. The V gene is TRBV12-3 or TRBV12-4, the J gene TRBJ1-1; 8 bases align to TRBD1. CDR3 length: 12 amino acids. Trimming removed 1 base from V and 11 bases from J; junction bases left unmatched: 3. CDR3: CASSLGTGRAFF. In DNA, the CDR3 is TGTGCCAGCAGTTTAGGGACAGGGCGGGCTTTCTTT.

This clonotype was detected only a few times. This chain uses TRBV3-1 with TRBJ2-4, with 10 positions matching TRBD2. The CDR3 has 17 amino acids. CDR1 is LGHDT and CDR2 is YNNKEL in the germline V gene (reference sequence). V shed 1 base, J shed 0 bases, and the junction held 3 bases outside the gene matches. This CDR3 is CASSQVGLAAAKNIQYF. The CDR3 coding sequence is TGTGCCAGCAGCCAAGTTGGACTAGCGGCAGCCAAAAACATTCAGTACTTC.